Below are 27 T cell receptor beta chains sequenced from a single sample in a study of CD8+ T cells in alopecia areata. cDNA prepared by RNA extraction and subsequent reverse transcription served as the template for sequencing. Repertoires were generated with immunoSEQ multiplex PCR, while TCRdb's copy carries only in-frame clones and drops some. The sample holds 140,000 to 150,000 clones, approximately 50% seen once. The starting material was CD4+ T cells sorted from blood, obtained at week 0. The receptors were gathered from a human donor with alopecia areata.

This chain connects TRBV5-6 to TRBJ2-1, with D possibly TRBD2 on 5 matching bases. The germline CDR1 and CDR2 sequences are SGHDT and YYEEEE. The ends were cut back, 3 bases at V and 8 bases at J, with 21 bases in the middle. The CDR3 is made up of 16 amino acids. The CDR3 sequence: CASSSLVVGDRDEQFF. The DNA of the CDR3 is TGTGCCAGCAGCTCCCTGGTAGTGGGAGACCGGGATGAGCAGTTCTTC.

The CDR3 region is CASSLDHGAGELFF. As DNA, the CDR3 is TGTGCCAGCAGCTTAGATCACGGGGCCGGGGAGCTGTTTTTT. The chain recombines TRBV11-2 with TRBJ2-2; tentatively, D is TRBD2 (5 bases). V was shortened by 0 bases and J by 6 bases, with 8 bases between the two germline ends. Germline V gene lookup returns CDR1 SGHAT and CDR2 FQNNGV. The CDR3 is made up of 14 amino acids.

A few counts support this clone. The V call is TRBV19, the J call TRBJ1-2, with D perhaps TRBD1 (6 bases). V lost 6 bases and J 7 bases, leaving 18 bases between the germline ends. The CDR3 contains 14 residues. Germline V gene lookup returns CDR1 LNHDA and CDR2 SQIVND (reference sequence). CDR3 in amino acids: CASRATGGSGGYTF. The CDR3 DNA sequence: TGTGCCAGTAGGGCCACTGGGGGCTCTGGTGGCTACACCTTC.

This clone has a handful of counts. The J gene is TRBJ2-7, the V gene TRBV7-9; 10 bases match TRBD2. Germline CDR1 is SEHNR and CDR2 is FQNEAQ (reference sequence). V lost 1 base to trimming and J lost 2 bases; unmatched junction nucleotides: 2. There are 15 residues in the CDR3. As DNA, the CDR3 is TGTGCCAGCAGCTTAGGGACTAGCGGTCCCTACGAGCAGTACTTC. Encoded protein: CASSLGTSGPYEQYF.

The CDR3 nucleotides read TGCGCCAGCAGAATCGACGGGAGGGTCCACAATGAGCAGTTCTTC. This sequence encodes CASRIDGRVHNEQFF. The chain employs TRBV5-1 and TRBJ2-1, with 8 nucleotides matching TRBD2. CDR1 and CDR2 from the germline V gene are SGHRS and YFSETQ. The CDR3 contains 15 residues. Losses at the gene ends were 5 bases for V and 5 bases for J; bases not matched to a gene: 9.

The rearrangement uses TRBV4-1 and TRBJ2-1; no clear D. V was pared by 0 bases and J by 0 bases, with 12 bases between. CDR1 is MGHRA, CDR2 YSYEKL, per germline. There are 17 residues in the CDR3. The CDR3 bases are TGCGCCAGCAGCCAAGAAAGATTGGGCGGCTCCTACAATGAGCAGTTCTTC. This encodes CASSQERLGGSYNEQFF.

This rearrangement joins TRBV27 to TRBJ2-7, with D hard to call. Trimming took 3 bases from V and 7 from J, leaving 16 bases between them. The CDR3 is 14 residues long. The V gene's germline CDR1 is MNHEY and CDR2 SMNVEV (reference sequence). CDR3 sequence (DNA): TGTGCCAGCAGTTTGCGGTCCTTCGTGGGGGAGCAGTACTTC. Protein product: CASSLRSFVGEQYF.

This rearrangement joins TRBV7-9 to TRBJ2-5; unclear D gene. Trimming stripped 4 bases from V and 4 bases from J, with 4 bases between. From germline, CDR1 is SEHNR and CDR2 FQNEAQ (reference sequence). The CDR3 runs to 11 residues. CDR3: CASSSAETQYF. In DNA form, the CDR3 reads TGTGCCAGCAGCTCTGCAGAGACCCAGTACTTC.

This chain links TRBV5-1 with TRBJ1-1; 10 bases line up with TRBD1. The germline gives CDR1 SGHRS, CDR2 YFSETQ. V gave up 7 bases and J gave up 5 bases; unmatched junction bases: 11. The CDR3 is 15 residues long. The CDR3 sequence: CASAITGTGVTEAFF. The CDR3 bases are TGCGCCAGCGCCATCACTGGGACAGGGGTAACTGAAGCTTTCTTT.

CDR3 DNA: TGTGCCAGCAGTTTATCGCCAGGGGAGCAGTACTTC. Residues: CASSLSPGEQYF. The chain links TRBV28 to TRBJ2-7; TRBD1 might be the D (5 bases). This CDR3 has 12 residues. The ends were cut back, 1 base at V and 7 bases at J, with 8 bases in the middle. Germline CDR1 reads MDHEN; CDR2 reads SYDVKM.

The chain combines TRBV29-1 with TRBJ2-1, with a weak D call TRBD1 (6 bases). This CDR3 has 14 amino acids. Trimming stripped 7 bases from V and 0 bases from J, with 13 bases between. Germline loops: CDR1 SQVTM, CDR2 ANQGSEA. In DNA form, the CDR3 reads TGCAGCGAGAGAGGGGGTAACTCCTACAATGAGCAGTTCTTC. Its protein product is CSERGGNSYNEQFF.

In DNA form, the CDR3 reads TGTGCCAGCAGTTACCAGCCGGGACCATACAATGAGCAGTTCTTC. Protein product: CASSYQPGPYNEQFF. This rearrangement joins TRBV6-5 to TRBJ2-1; TRBD1 or TRBD2 may be the D gene (5 bases each). Germline lookup yields CDR1 MNHEY and CDR2 SVGAGI. The CDR3 length is 15 residues. Trimming cost V 2 bases and J 4 bases, with 12 bases left between them.

This clone has just a few counts. V usage is TRBV7-2 and J usage is TRBJ2-1; 7 bases are a match to TRBD2. V shed 6 bases and J 1 base; nucleotides not matched to a gene: 6. This CDR3 contains 15 residues. Germline V CDR1 and CDR2: SGHTA, FQGNSA. The CDR3 coding sequence is TGTGCCAGCAGAGTCGATAGCGGGTCCTACAATGAGCAGTTCTTC. Its translation is CASRVDSGSYNEQFF.

This clone has more than one count but fewer than ten. V usage is TRBV7-9 and J usage is TRBJ1-2; perhaps TRBD1 as D (5 bases). Germline CDR1 and CDR2: SEHNR and FQNEAQ (reference sequence). V was pared by 5 bases and J by 7 bases, with 17 bases between. The CDR3 runs 14 residues. CDR3 nucleotide sequence: TGTGCCAGCAGCGACACCGGGGGGATCGGTGGCTACACCTTC. As protein: CASSDTGGIGGYTF.

The rearrangement uses TRBV19 and TRBJ1-1; tentatively, D is TRBD1 (6 bases). In germline, CDR1 is LNHDA, CDR2 SQIVND (reference sequence). Trimming pared 4 bases from V and 1 base from J, leaving 10 bases between. The CDR3 covers 14 residues. This CDR3 is CASSNQQGNTEAFF. In DNA form, the CDR3 reads TGTGCCAGTAGTAACCAACAGGGGAACACTGAAGCTTTCTTT.

This rearrangement joins TRBV4-1 to TRBJ2-1, with D tentatively TRBD1 (6 bases). The germline CDR1 and CDR2 sequences are MGHRA and YSYEKL. The CDR3 sequence is 16 residues long. V was trimmed by 4 bases and J by 6 bases, leaving 19 bases between them. CDR3 loop: CASSPQRGSVANEQFF. Written as DNA, the CDR3 is TGCGCCAGCAGCCCCCAGAGGGGGAGTGTTGCCAATGAGCAGTTCTTC.

J is TRBJ2-6 and V is TRBV18; 7 bases agree with TRBD1. CDR1 is KGHSH, CDR2 LQKENI, per germline. The junction had 2 bases not matched to a gene; V was cut back by 1 base and J by 2 bases. This CDR3 has 16 amino acids. CDR3 sequence: CASSPQGATGANVLTF. The DNA for the CDR3 is TGTGCCAGCTCACCACAGGGGGCCACTGGGGCCAACGTCCTGACTTTC.

This chain joins TRBV5-1 and TRBJ2-3, with TRBD1 matching 11 bases. The CDR3 length is 15 residues. CDR1 and CDR2 (germline): SGHRS, YFSETQ. V dropped 3 bases and J dropped 6; count of bases not matched to a gene: 6. DNA of the CDR3: TGCGCCAGCAGCTCCAATGGACAGGGGGCTGATACGCAGTATTTT. This encodes CASSSNGQGADTQYF. Supplemented by reference TRBV5-1 and TRBJ2-3, the full variable domain reads KAGVTQTPRYLIKTRGQQVTLSCSPISGHRSVSWYQQTPGQGLQFLFEYFSETQRNKGNFPGRFSGRQFSNSRSEMNVSTLELGDSALYLCASSSNGQGADTQYFGPGTRLTVL.

This clone was seen only a few times. The chain couples TRBV28 to TRBJ2-7; the D gene is possibly TRBD2 (6 bases). This CDR3 is built from 16 residues. Germline V CDR1 and CDR2: MDHEN, SYDVKM. V was clipped by 5 bases and J by 3 bases, with 20 bases between them. The CDR3 nucleotides are TGTGCCAGCAGTCTCACCTCGGGCGGGGCCAGCTACGAGCAGTACTTC. Amino acid sequence: CASSLTSGGASYEQYF.

The sample holds a few counts of this clone. The chain is built from TRBV19 and TRBJ2-3; possible D gene TRBD2, 5 bases. CDR1 LNHDA and CDR2 SQIVND come from the germline V gene (reference sequence). CDR3 length equals 16 residues. Trimming left V 5 bases short and J 0 bases short, with 15 bases between. The CDR3 DNA sequence: TGTGCCAGTAGTTCCATCTTTCGGACTAGCACAGATACGCAGTATTTT. It yields the protein CASSSIFRTSTDTQYF.

V and J are TRBV30 and TRBJ2-2, with D possibly being TRBD2 (6 bases). Germline loops: CDR1 GTSNPN, CDR2 SVGIG (reference sequence). Trimming cost V 7 bases and J 7 bases, with 16 bases left between them. This CDR3 comprises 13 residues. The CDR3 loop reads CAFLRESFGELFF. The CDR3 DNA reads TGTGCCTTCCTACGGGAGAGCTTCGGGGAGCTGTTTTTT.

The rearrangement uses TRBV9 and TRBJ2-3; D perhaps matches TRBD2 (7 bases). The CDR3 is made up of 14 amino acids. V was clipped by 1 base and J by 4 bases, with 10 bases between them. CDR1 and CDR2 (germline): SGDLS, YYNGEE. The CDR3 sequence: CASSVQGRADTQYF. Here the CDR3 DNA reads TGTGCCAGCAGCGTACAGGGGAGGGCAGATACGCAGTATTTT.

The V call is TRBV14, the J call TRBJ2-7; TRBD2 is a possible D gene (5 bases). This CDR3 spans 14 amino acids. With 0 bases removed from V and 6 bases from J, the gap between germline ends came to 12 bases. The V gene's germline CDR1 is SGHDN and CDR2 FVKESK. CDR3 amino acids: CASSQEDYVAEQYF. DNA of the CDR3: TGTGCCAGCAGCCAAGAAGACTACGTAGCCGAGCAGTACTTC.

V is TRBV4-2 and J is TRBJ2-1; D is ambiguous. The CDR3 has 15 residues. V was pared by 1 base and J by 9 bases, with 16 bases between. Germline-derived CDR1 and CDR2 are LGHNA and YNFKEQ. Here the CDR3 reads CASSQVGRSGREQFF. The CDR3 DNA is TGTGCCAGCAGCCAAGTTGGACGTTCGGGTCGTGAGCAGTTCTTC.

There are a few counts of this clone. The rearrangement links TRBV29-1 to TRBJ2-5; D is possibly TRBD1 or TRBD2 (5 bases each). The V and J ends lost 6 bases and 2 bases respectively, with 22 bases between them. Germline V lookup: CDR1 SQVTM, CDR2 ANQGSEA. The CDR3 length is 16 residues. The CDR3 DNA is TGCAGCGTCGGGGCCCGAATGGGGCAGGGTCAAGAGACCCAGTACTTC. Protein sequence: CSVGARMGQGQETQYF. Variable domain in full (rest from reference TRBV29-1 and TRBJ2-5): SAVISQKPSRDICQRGTSLTIQCQVDSQVTMMFWYRQQPGQSLTLIATANQGSEATYESGFVIDKFPISRPNLTFSTLTVSNMSPEDSSIYLCSVGARMGQGQETQYFGPGTRLLVL.

This clone turned up a few times. The chain is built from TRBV29-1 and TRBJ1-5; 8 positions match TRBD1. The CDR3 runs to 15 residues. The V gene end was trimmed by 5 bases and the J gene end by 7 bases; junction bases not matched to a gene: 13. Germline CDR1 reads SQVTM; CDR2 reads ANQGSEA. CDR3 DNA: TGCAGCGTTAGAAAAGGACAGGGAGGGACCCAGCCCCAGCATTTT. This encodes CSVRKGQGGTQPQHF.

This chain connects TRBV28 to TRBJ2-7; weak D call: TRBD2 (6 bases). The V and J ends lost 7 bases and 6 bases respectively, with 16 bases between them. This CDR3 region has 13 residues. Looked up from germline, CDR1 is MDHEN and CDR2 is SYDVKM. This CDR3 is CASNRAGLGEQYF. CDR3 DNA sequence: TGTGCCAGCAACCGAGCGGGCCTCGGCGAGCAGTACTTC.